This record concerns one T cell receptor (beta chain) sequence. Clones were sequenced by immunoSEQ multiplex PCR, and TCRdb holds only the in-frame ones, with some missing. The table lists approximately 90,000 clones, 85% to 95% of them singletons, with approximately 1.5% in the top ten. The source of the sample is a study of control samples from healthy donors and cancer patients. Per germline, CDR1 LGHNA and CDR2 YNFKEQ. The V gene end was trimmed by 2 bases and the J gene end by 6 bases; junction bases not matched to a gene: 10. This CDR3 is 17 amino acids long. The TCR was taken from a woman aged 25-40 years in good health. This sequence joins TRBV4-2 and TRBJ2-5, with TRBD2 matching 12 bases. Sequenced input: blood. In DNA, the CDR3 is TGTGCCAGCAGCCAACTCTCGACTAGCGGGAGATCACAGACCCAGTACTTC. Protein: CASSQLSTSGRSQTQYF.